Here is one T cell receptor (beta chain) with its context. The antigen remains undetermined. Amplification used 60 Vbeta primers and 13 Jbeta primers. The authors' processing: Unique TCR beta chains numbered 60 million to 100 million in a later analysis, with roughly 10 million shared. This table comes from immunoSEQ multiplex PCR, and its TCRdb copy is limited to in-frame clones, with some not included. Clonal size and the V and J genes are those of that table, whereas D and trimming came from the DNA. The sample carries 170,000 or so clones, around 81% recorded once. The data are from a study of cytomegalovirus exposure and HLA in healthy donors. Study outcomes and limitations: A list of 150 to 200 TCR beta chains associated with cytomegalovirus was given. Previously analyzed data showed that most TCR beta V segments were productive at a frequency of about 90% or about 30%. Sequence variants that were highly shared formed a cluster that was likely a sequencing artifact.

Trimming removed 4 bases from V and 6 bases from J; junction bases left unmatched: 11. Germline lookup yields CDR1 SQVTM and CDR2 ANQGSEA. This CDR3 is built from 14 residues. The TCR originated in a man aged 40-49 years in good health and CMV-seronegative. This chain uses TRBV29-1 with TRBJ2-7; the match to TRBD1 covers 8 bases. The sequencing input was PBMCs. The CDR3 DNA follows: TGCAGCGTTGTTGAGGACAGGGACCTTAGCGAGCAGTACTTC. Translating it yields CSVVEDRDLSEQYF.